The 20 T cell receptor beta chains in this list originate from one sample, sequenced in a study of shared clonotypes between healthy human individuals (dated by TCRdb to about 2020). To prepare the library, the immunoSEQ multiplex PCR assay was applied. TCRdb's version of the immuneACCESS table is confined to in-frame rearrangements and falls short of the full clone set. An unresolved V gene accounts for under half of the shortfall where checked; the remainder is of unknown origin. Across this sample there are around 700,000 clones, with around 72% seen only once. The biggest ten clones account for 1.8% of the sample. The sequenced sample consisted of memory CD4+ T cells sorted from blood. The cell subset or site label of this sample denotes: CD45RA-negative fraction. These receptors all come from a young woman in good health.

The CDR3 coding sequence is TGTGCCAGCAGCTTAGGGACTAGCCTCCCGCACGAGCAGTACTTC. Protein: CASSLGTSLPHEQYF. The genes are TRBV7-9 and TRBJ2-7, with TRBD2 matching over 8 bases. In germline, CDR1 is SEHNR, CDR2 FQNEAQ (reference sequence). Unmatched junction bases numbered 7, after V lost 1 base and J lost 5 bases. This CDR3 spans 15 amino acids.

This chain connects TRBV7-2 to TRBJ2-4; D call uncertain. V lost 5 bases and J 6 bases, leaving 8 bases between the germline ends. The CDR3 spans 12 residues. Germline CDR1 SGHTA, CDR2 FQGNSA. CDR3 DNA sequence: TGTGCCAGCAGCCCGACCCCAAACATTCAGTACTTC. Its protein is CASSPTPNIQYF.

A few counts support this clone. This chain connects TRBV7-2 to TRBJ2-1; 11 bases agree with TRBD1. Germline CDR1 is SGHTA and CDR2 is FQGNSA. J gave up 4 bases and V 5 bases, and 10 bases lay outside the gene matches. CDR3 length equals 17 residues. The CDR3 spells CASSPDSGTGGYNEQFF. CDR3 DNA: TGTGCCAGCAGCCCGGACTCAGGGACAGGGGGGTACAATGAGCAGTTCTTC. The whole variable domain, remainder taken from reference TRBV7-2 and TRBJ2-1, is GAGVSQSPSNKVTEKGKDVELRCDPISGHTALYWYRQSLGQGLEFLIYFQGNSAPDKSGLPSDRFSAERTGGSVSTLTIQRTQQEDSAVYLCASSPDSGTGGYNEQFFGPGTRLTVL.

The chain has TRBV27 and TRBJ2-1; the D gene is possibly TRBD2 (5 bases). Trimming removed 10 bases at V and 7 bases at J, with 20 bases between. Germline values: CDR1 MNHEY, CDR2 SMNVEV (reference sequence). This CDR3 has 14 amino acids. The CDR3 region is CATQWRALGNEQFF. The CDR3 DNA reads as TGTGCCACCCAGTGGCGGGCCCTGGGGAATGAGCAGTTCTTC.

V gene TRBV5-1 combines with J gene TRBJ2-2; 10 nucleotides line up with TRBD2. The V and J ends lost 4 bases and 6 bases, in that order; junction bases with no gene match: 3. This CDR3 has 14 amino acids. CDR1 and CDR2 from the germline V gene are SGHRS and YFSETQ. The CDR3: CASSEGTSAGELFF. In DNA, the CDR3 is TGCGCCAGCAGCGAAGGGACTAGCGCCGGGGAGCTGTTTTTT.

This CDR3 reads CASSPDGQSRAYNEQFF. CDR3 sequence (DNA): TGCGCCAGCAGCCCAGACGGACAGTCTCGAGCCTACAATGAGCAGTTCTTC. This chain links TRBV5-1 with TRBJ2-1, with D perhaps matching TRBD1 (6 bases). This CDR3 contains 17 residues. Germline CDR1 reads SGHRS; CDR2 reads YFSETQ. V dropped 4 bases and J dropped 2 bases, with 19 bases sitting between them.

The rearrangement links TRBV27 to TRBJ2-7, with D maybe TRBD1 (6 bases). V lost 9 bases and J 2 bases, leaving 11 bases between the germline ends. Germline V gene lookup returns CDR1 MNHEY and CDR2 SMNVEV (reference sequence). The CDR3 runs 12 residues. Here the CDR3 reads CASSDRPYEQYF. The DNA of the CDR3 is TGTGCCAGTTCGGACAGACCCTACGAGCAGTACTTC.

The genes are TRBV5-1 and TRBJ1-1, with D possibly matching TRBD1 (5 bases). CDR1 is SGHRS, CDR2 YFSETQ, per germline. Trimming cost V 3 bases and J 4 bases, with 10 bases left between them. The CDR3 is 13 amino acids. CDR3 DNA: TGCGCCAGCAGCTGGGGGTCCGGCACTGAAGCTTTCTTT. Its translation is CASSWGSGTEAFF.

V gene TRBV5-1 combines with J gene TRBJ2-2; tentatively, D is TRBD1 (5 bases). This CDR3 is built from 14 residues. Germline V gene data show CDR1 as SGHRS and CDR2 as YFSETQ. Trimming shortened V by 0 bases and J by 6 bases, and 9 bases separated the two germline ends. As DNA, the CDR3 is TGCGCCAGCAGCTTGGAACAGGCCTCCGGGGAGCTGTTTTTT. This encodes CASSLEQASGELFF.

The V call is TRBV5-1, the J call TRBJ2-7, with no clear D. CDR1 is SGHRS, CDR2 YFSETQ, per germline. The CDR3 has 12 residues. The germline V and J ends were trimmed by 8 bases and 1 base, with 10 bases remaining between them. The CDR3 reads CASVGQSYEQYF. The CDR3 DNA follows: TGCGCCAGTGTGGGCCAGTCCTACGAGCAGTACTTC.

This clone came up once. CDR3 amino acids: CASSATGGDTGELFF. The CDR3 DNA reads TGTGCCAGCAGCGCGACAGGGGGCGACACCGGGGAGCTGTTTTTT. This chain uses TRBV7-7 with TRBJ2-2, with 10 bases fitting TRBD1. The CDR3 spans 15 residues. CDR1 SSHAT and CDR2 FNYEAQ come from the germline V gene (reference sequence). J lost 3 bases, V lost 5 bases, and 3 bases had no gene match. The full variable domain, in which reference TRBV7-7 and TRBJ2-2 provide the parts outside the CDR3, is GAGVSQSPRYKVTKRGQDVTLRCDPISSHATLYWYQQALGQGPEFLTYFNYEAQPDKSGLPSDRFSAERPEGSISTLTIQRTEQRDSAMYRCASSATGGDTGELFFGEGSRLTVL.

This clone has only one observation. V usage is TRBV5-8 and J usage is TRBJ2-1; 9 bases fit TRBD1. V was pared by 6 bases and J by 3 bases, with 4 bases of the junction left unmatched. The CDR3 extends over 14 amino acids. Germline-derived CDR1 and CDR2 are SGHTS and YDEGEE. The CDR3 sequence: CASTRQGGYNEQFF. The DNA of the CDR3 is TGTGCCAGCACCAGACAGGGGGGCTACAATGAGCAGTTCTTC.

The V call is TRBV28, the J call TRBJ1-4, with a possible D match to TRBD1 (6 bases). The CDR3 contains 13 residues. Germline CDR1 is MDHEN and CDR2 is SYDVKM. V lost 11 bases and J 4 bases, leaving 14 bases between the germline ends. CDR3 sequence reads: CASLGALNEKLFF. The CDR3 DNA reads as TGTGCCTCCTTGGGGGCCCTTAATGAAAAACTGTTTTTT.

V usage is TRBV19 and J usage is TRBJ2-7, with 12 bases lining up with TRBD2. Germline V lookup: CDR1 LNHDA, CDR2 SQIVND (reference sequence). V trimming: 5 bases; J trimming: 2 bases; junction bases outside the gene matches: 19. The CDR3 totals 20 residues. The CDR3 DNA follows: TGTGCCAGTAGTCCGCGCCTGGGACTAGCGGGCGTCACTACAACCTACGAGCAGTACTTC. Protein product: CASSPRLGLAGVTTTYEQYF.

The table lists this clone with a few counts. The V gene is TRBV6-5, the J gene TRBJ2-3; no reliable D call. V was shortened by 6 bases and J by 2 bases, with 12 bases between the two germline ends. The CDR3 consists of 14 residues. The germline gives CDR1 MNHEY, CDR2 SVGAGI. The DNA for the CDR3 is TGTGCCAGCAGACTACAGACTGACACAGATACGCAGTATTTT. The encoded protein is CASRLQTDTDTQYF.

The chain uses TRBV6-5 and TRBJ2-1; D is unresolved. Per the germline V gene, CDR1 is MNHEY and CDR2 is SVGAGI. The CDR3 has 13 amino acids. V lost 8 bases and J lost 5, with 13 bases in between. CDR3 DNA sequence: TGTGCCAGCCAAAAGGGCAGGAACAATGAGCAGTTCTTC. Amino acid sequence: CASQKGRNNEQFF.

The chain recombines TRBV28 with TRBJ2-7, with a tentative D call TRBD2 (5 bases). CDR1 MDHEN and CDR2 SYDVKM come from the germline V gene. With 1 base removed from V and 7 bases from J, the gap between germline ends came to 14 bases. CDR3 length equals 14 residues. The CDR3 sequence is CASSLSGGLGEQYF. The CDR3 nucleotides are TGTGCCAGCAGTTTATCGGGCGGACTGGGAGAGCAGTACTTC.

The V and J genes are TRBV7-2 and TRBJ2-1, with D perhaps matching TRBD2 (6 bases). This CDR3 spans 14 amino acids. The germline gives CDR1 SGHTA, CDR2 FQGNSA. V lost 4 bases to trimming and J lost 6 bases, with 13 bases between them. The CDR3 bases are TGTGCCAGCAGCTCCGACTGGGGGGTCAATGAGCAGTTCTTC. This translates into CASSSDWGVNEQFF.

The chain joins TRBV23-1 to TRBJ2-7; D gene ambiguous. TRBV23-1 is an ORF, and what it does is uncertain. This CDR3 is built from 14 residues. The V and J ends lost 4 bases and 2 bases respectively, with 12 bases between them. Here the CDR3 DNA reads TGCGCCAGCAGTCGTGTTAAGGGCACCTACGAGCAGTACTTC. The encoded protein is CASSRVKGTYEQYF.

The sample holds many counts of this clone. The CDR3, as DNA: TGCGCCAGCAGCCAAGAATTAGGTACCGGGGGGCCCTACGAGCAGTACTTC. This gives the protein CASSQELGTGGPYEQYF. The rearrangement joins TRBV4-1 to TRBJ2-5, with a tentative D call TRBD2 (7 bases). The closer fit of TRBJ2-7 to the DNA end suggests the J call may be wrong. The CDR3 has 17 residues. CDR1 MGHRA and CDR2 YSYEKL come from the germline V gene.